The source of this T cell receptor (beta chain) is a study of blood T cell repertoires in COVID-19. At the level of the study: The samples span acute and convalescent COVID-19 from the United States, Italy and Spain.

Measured with immunoSEQ multiplex PCR; TCRdb has only the in-frame clones, and not every one. The data hold 250,000 to 300,000 clones, with about four fifths observed a single time. The sequenced material came from peripheral blood. The sequence derives from a woman aged 60-75 years with active or convalescent COVID-19.

The CDR3 coding sequence is TGTGCCAGTAGTATACTATGGACAGGGAGCGAAGGTGGCTACACCTTC. This gives the protein CASSILWTGSEGGYTF. The chain combines TRBV19 with TRBJ1-2; 8 bases align to TRBD1. In germline, CDR1 is LNHDA, CDR2 SQIVND (reference sequence). The ends lost 2 bases at V and 7 bases at J; junction bases unmatched: 12. The CDR3 runs 16 residues.